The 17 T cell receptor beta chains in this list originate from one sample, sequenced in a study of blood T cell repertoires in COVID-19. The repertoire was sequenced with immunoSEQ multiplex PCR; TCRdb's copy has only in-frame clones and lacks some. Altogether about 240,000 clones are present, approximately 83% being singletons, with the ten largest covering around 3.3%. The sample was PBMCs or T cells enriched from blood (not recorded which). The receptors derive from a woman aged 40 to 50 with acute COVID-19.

CDR3 amino acids: CASRNDEADYNEQFF. CDR3 in DNA: TGTGCCAGCAGGAACGACGAAGCGGACTACAATGAGCAGTTCTTC. The chain employs TRBV28 and TRBJ2-1; a weak D match, TRBD2 (5 bases). CDR1 and CDR2 (germline): MDHEN, SYDVKM. Trimming left V 6 bases short and J 3 bases short, with 15 bases between. The CDR3 loop spans 15 amino acids. The full variable domain, with the rest looked up from reference TRBV28 and TRBJ2-1, is DVKVTQSSRYLVKRTGEKVFLECVQDMDHENMFWYRQDPGLGLRLIYFSYDVKMKEKGDIPEGYSVSREKKERFSLILESASTNQTSMYLCASRNDEADYNEQFFGPGTRLTVL.

In DNA form, the CDR3 reads TGCGCCAGCAGCCAAGACGACAGGCCCAAGGCTGAAGCTTTCTTT. It translates to CASSQDDRPKAEAFF. V and J are TRBV4-1 and TRBJ1-1; D may be TRBD1 (6 bases). With 0 bases removed from V and 6 bases from J, the gap between germline ends came to 14 bases. This CDR3 contains 15 residues. CDR1 is MGHRA, CDR2 YSYEKL, per germline.

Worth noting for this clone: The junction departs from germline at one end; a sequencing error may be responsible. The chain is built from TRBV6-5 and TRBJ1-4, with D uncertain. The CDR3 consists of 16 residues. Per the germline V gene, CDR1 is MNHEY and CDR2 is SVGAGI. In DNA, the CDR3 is TGTGCCAGCAGTTACAGCTTCCATCCAACTATTGAAAAACTGTTTTTT. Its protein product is CASSYSFHPTIEKLFF.

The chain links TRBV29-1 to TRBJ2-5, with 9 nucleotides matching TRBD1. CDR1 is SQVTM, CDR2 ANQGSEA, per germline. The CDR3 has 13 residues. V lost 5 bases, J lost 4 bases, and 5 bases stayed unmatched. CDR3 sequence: CSVNRGQGETQYF. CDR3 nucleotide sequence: TGCAGCGTTAACAGGGGGCAGGGAGAGACCCAGTACTTC.

This CDR3 reads CASSPGTSGDNEQFF. Written as DNA, the CDR3 is TGTGCCAGCAGTCCGGGGACTAGCGGGGACAATGAGCAGTTCTTC. The chain joins TRBV28 to TRBJ2-1, with 13 bases that match TRBD2. The V and J ends lost 5 bases and 5 bases, in that order; junction bases with no gene match: 3. CDR3 length equals 15 residues. In germline, CDR1 is MDHEN, CDR2 SYDVKM. The whole variable domain, filled in from reference TRBV28 and TRBJ2-1, reads DVKVTQSSRYLVKRTGEKVFLECVQDMDHENMFWYRQDPGLGLRLIYFSYDVKMKEKGDIPEGYSVSREKKERFSLILESASTNQTSMYLCASSPGTSGDNEQFFGPGTRLTVL.

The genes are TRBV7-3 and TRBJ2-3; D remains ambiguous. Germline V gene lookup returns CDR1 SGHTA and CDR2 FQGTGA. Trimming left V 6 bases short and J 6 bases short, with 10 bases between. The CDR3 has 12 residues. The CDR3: CASRSPPDTQYF. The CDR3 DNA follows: TGTGCCAGCAGGTCCCCTCCGGATACGCAGTATTTT.

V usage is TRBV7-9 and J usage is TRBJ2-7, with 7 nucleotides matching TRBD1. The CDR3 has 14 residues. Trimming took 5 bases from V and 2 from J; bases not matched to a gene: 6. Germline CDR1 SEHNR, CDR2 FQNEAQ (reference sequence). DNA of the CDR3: TGTGCCAGCAGCCCGACAGGGAACCCCTACGAGCAGTACTTC. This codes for CASSPTGNPYEQYF.

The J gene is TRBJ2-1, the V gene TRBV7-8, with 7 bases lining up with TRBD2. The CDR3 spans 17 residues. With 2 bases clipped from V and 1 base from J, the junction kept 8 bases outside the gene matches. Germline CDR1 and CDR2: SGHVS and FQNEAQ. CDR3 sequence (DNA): TGTGCCAGCAGCTTAAATGGCGGGAGTCTGTCCTACAATGAGCAGTTCTTC. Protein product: CASSLNGGSLSYNEQFF.

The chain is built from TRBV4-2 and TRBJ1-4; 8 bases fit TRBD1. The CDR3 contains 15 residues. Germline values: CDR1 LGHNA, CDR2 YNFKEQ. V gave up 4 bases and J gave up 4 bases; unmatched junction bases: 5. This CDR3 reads CASSPGGQGNEKLFF. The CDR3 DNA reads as TGTGCCAGCAGCCCCGGCGGACAGGGTAATGAAAAACTGTTTTTT.

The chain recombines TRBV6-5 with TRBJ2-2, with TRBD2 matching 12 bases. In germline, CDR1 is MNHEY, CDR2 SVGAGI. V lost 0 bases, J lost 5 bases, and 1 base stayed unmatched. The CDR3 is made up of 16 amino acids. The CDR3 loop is CASSYSGLAGTGELFF. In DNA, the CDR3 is TGTGCCAGCAGTTACTCCGGACTAGCGGGAACCGGGGAGCTGTTTTTT.

The CDR3 region has the DNA TGTGCCAGCTCACCAACCGTGGTACTAGCGGGAGGCGAGCAGTACTTC. Residues: CASSPTVVLAGGEQYF. V gene TRBV18 combines with J gene TRBJ2-7; 12 bases match TRBD2. The CDR3 has 16 residues. The germline V gene has CDR1 KGHSH and CDR2 LQKENI. Germline trimming cut 2 bases from V and 6 bases from J; bases unmatched to any gene: 8.

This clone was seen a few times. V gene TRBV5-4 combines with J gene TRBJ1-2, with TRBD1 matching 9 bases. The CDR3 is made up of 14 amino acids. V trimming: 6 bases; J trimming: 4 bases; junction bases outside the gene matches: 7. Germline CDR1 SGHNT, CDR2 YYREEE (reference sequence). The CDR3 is CASTWTGEGYGYTF. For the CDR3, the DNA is TGTGCCAGCACCTGGACAGGGGAAGGCTATGGCTACACCTTC.

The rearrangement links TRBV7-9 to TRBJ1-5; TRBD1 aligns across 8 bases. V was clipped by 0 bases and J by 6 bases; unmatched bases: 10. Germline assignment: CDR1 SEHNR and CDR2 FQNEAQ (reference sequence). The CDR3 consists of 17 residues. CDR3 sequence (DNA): TGTGCCAGCAGCTTAGCTTTGCAGGGGGCGCCTGGTCAGCCCCAGCATTTT. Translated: CASSLALQGAPGQPQHF. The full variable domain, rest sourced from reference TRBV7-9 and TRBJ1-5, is DTGVSQNPRHKITKRGQNVTFRCDPISEHNRLYWYRQTLGQGPEFLTYFQNEAQLEKSRLLSDRFSAERPKGSFSTLEIQRTEQGDSAMYLCASSLALQGAPGQPQHFGDGTRLSIL.

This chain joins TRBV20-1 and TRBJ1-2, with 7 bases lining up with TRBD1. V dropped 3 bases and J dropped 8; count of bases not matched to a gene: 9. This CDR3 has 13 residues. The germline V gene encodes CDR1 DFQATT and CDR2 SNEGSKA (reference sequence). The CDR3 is CSASRTGEVGYTF. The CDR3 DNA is TGCAGTGCTAGTCGTACAGGGGAGGTAGGCTACACCTTC.

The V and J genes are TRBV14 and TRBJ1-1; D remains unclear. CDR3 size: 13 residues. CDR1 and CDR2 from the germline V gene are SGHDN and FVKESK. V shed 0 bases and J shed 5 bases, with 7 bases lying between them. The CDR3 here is CASSQEAVTEAFF. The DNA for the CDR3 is TGTGCCAGCAGCCAAGAGGCGGTAACTGAAGCTTTCTTT.

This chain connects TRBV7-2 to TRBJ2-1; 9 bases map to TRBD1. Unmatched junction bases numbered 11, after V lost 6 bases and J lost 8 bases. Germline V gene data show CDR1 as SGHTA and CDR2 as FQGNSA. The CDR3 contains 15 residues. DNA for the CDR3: TGTGCCAGCAGTCCACCGGGACAGGGATCAGATGAGCAGTTCTTC. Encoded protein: CASSPPGQGSDEQFF.

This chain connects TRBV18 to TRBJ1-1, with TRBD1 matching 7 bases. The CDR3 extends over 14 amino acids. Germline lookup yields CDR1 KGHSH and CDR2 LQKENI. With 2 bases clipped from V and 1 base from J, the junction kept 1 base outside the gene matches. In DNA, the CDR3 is TGTGCCAGCTCACCATGGACAGGGAACACTGAAGCTTTCTTT. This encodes CASSPWTGNTEAFF.